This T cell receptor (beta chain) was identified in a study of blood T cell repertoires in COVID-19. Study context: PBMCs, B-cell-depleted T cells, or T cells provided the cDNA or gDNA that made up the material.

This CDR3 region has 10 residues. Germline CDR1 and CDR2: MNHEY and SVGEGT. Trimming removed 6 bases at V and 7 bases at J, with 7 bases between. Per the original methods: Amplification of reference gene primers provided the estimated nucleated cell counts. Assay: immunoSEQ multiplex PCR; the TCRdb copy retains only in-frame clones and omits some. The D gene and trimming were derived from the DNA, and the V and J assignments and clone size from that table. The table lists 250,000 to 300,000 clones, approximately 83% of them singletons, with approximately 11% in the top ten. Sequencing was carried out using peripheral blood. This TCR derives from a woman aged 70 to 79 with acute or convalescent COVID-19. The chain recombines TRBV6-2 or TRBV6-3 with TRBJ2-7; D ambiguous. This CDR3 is CASSRREQYF. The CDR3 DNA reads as TGTGCCAGCAGCCGTAGAGAGCAGTACTTC.